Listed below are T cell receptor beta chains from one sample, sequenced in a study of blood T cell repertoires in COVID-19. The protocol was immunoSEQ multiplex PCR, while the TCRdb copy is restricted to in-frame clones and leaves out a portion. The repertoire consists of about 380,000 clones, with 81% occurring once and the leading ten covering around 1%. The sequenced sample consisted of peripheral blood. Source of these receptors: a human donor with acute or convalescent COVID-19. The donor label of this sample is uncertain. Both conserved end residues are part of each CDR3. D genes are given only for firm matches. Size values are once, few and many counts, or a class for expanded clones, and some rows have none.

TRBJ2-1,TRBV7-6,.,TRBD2,TGTGCCAGCAGCATAGAGCGGGGGGGCCGCGATGAGCAGTTCTTC,CASSIERGGRDEQFF
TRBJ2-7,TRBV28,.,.,TGTGCCAGCAGTTTATGGGACAGAGCCTACGAGCAGTACTTC,CASSLWDRAYEQYF
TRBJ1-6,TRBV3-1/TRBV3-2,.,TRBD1,TGTGCCAGCAGCCAAGGCGACAGGGCCCATTCACCCCTCCACTTT,CASSQGDRAHSPLHF
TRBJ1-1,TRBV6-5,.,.,TGTGCCAGCAGTTACAGTTGGGCCAGAATGAACACTGAAGCTTTCTTT,CASSYSWARMNTEAFF
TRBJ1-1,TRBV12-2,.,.,TGTGCAAGTCGCTTAGCTGGCAGGGCTAACACTGAAGCTTTCTTT,CASRLAGRANTEAFF
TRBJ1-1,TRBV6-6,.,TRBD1,TGTGCCAGTGGACCAGGGGGATTGGGCACTGAAGCTTTCTTT,CASGPGGLGTEAFF
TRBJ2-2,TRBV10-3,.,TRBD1,TGTGCCATCAGTGCGACAGGGGGCAACACCGGGGAGCTGTTTTTT,CAISATGGNTGELFF
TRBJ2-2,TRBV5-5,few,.,TGTGCCAGCAGCCACCAGGGGTCAGCGAACACCGGGGAGCTGTTTTTT,CASSHQGSANTGELFF
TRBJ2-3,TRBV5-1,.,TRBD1,TGCGCCAGCAGCAGGGGGCGGCCCTTCACAGATACGCAGTATTTT,CASSRGRPFTDTQYF
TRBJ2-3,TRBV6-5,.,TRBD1,TGTGCCAGCAGAAGAATGACAGGGTTGCCAGATACGCAGTATTTT,CASRRMTGLPDTQYF
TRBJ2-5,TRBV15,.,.,TGTGCCACCAGCTTGTTAGCGGATGGGGAGACCCAGTACTTC,CATSLLADGETQYF
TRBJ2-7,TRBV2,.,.,TGTGCCAGCAGTTCCCAGGGCTACGAGCAGTACTTC,CASSSQGYEQYF
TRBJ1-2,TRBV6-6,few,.,TGTGCCAGCAGTTACTTGGGCGACAGGTTCTATGGCTACACCTTC,CASSYLGDRFYGYTF
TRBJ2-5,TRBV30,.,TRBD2,TGTGCCTGGACCGTGGGGAGACTAGCGGGGGGCGGAGAAGAGACCCAGTACTTC,CAWTVGRLAGGGEETQYF
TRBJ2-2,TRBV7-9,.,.,TGTGCCAGCAGCTTATATCAGGGGTTCACCGGGGAGCTGTTTTTT,CASSLYQGFTGELFF
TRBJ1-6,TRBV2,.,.,TGTGCCAGCAGTGAAGGCGGGCAGGCGATATCACCCCTCCACTTT,CASSEGGQAISPLHF
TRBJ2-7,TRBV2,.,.,TGTGCCAGCAGAGACAACCAAGGCTACGAGCAGTACTTC,CASRDNQGYEQYF
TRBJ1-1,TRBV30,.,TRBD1,TGTGCCTGGACTCGAATGGGGACAGGGAACACTGAAGCTTTCTTT,CAWTRMGTGNTEAFF
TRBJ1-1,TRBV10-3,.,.,TGTGCCATCGGGCGGGGGACTGAAGCTTTCTTT,CAIGRGTEAFF
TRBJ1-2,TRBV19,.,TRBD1,TGTGCCAGTAGTATCTTCGCAGGGGGCTCGAGCGGCTACACCTTC,CASSIFAGGSSGYTF
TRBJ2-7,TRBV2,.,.,TGTGCCAGCAGTAGACAGGACTACGAGCAGTACTTC,CASSRQDYEQYF
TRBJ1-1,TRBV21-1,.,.,TGTGCCAGCAGCAAAGTGGGTGGGAGGGGGAACACTGAAGCTTTCTTT,CASSKVGGRGNTEAFF
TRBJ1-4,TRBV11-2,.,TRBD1,TGTGCCAGCAGCCAGAACCAGGGGGCAACTAATGAAAAACTGTTTTTT,CASSQNQGATNEKLFF
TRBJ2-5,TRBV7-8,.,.,TGTGCCAGCAGCTTCAGGGAGACCCAGTACTTC,CASSFRETQYF
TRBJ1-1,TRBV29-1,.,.,TGCAGCGTACAGGACATAGAAGCTTTCTTT,CSVQDIEAFF
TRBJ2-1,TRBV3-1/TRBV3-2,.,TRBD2,TGTGCCAGCAGCCAAGGGACTAGCGGGAAGGGTGAGCAGTTCTTC,CASSQGTSGKGEQFF
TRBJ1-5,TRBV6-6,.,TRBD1,TGTGCCAGCAGTCCCCGGACAGGAGGAAATCAGCCCCAGCATTTT,CASSPRTGGNQPQHF
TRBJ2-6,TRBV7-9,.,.,TGTGCCAGCACCCTAGGTGCTGGGGCCAACGTCCTGACTTTC,CASTLGAGANVLTF
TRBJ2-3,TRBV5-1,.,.,TGCGCCAGCAGAACCGACGCGAGCGTCAGGGCAGATACGCAGTATTTT,CASRTDASVRADTQYF
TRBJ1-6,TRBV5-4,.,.,TGTGCCAGCAGCTTGGGTACAGGCAGGGCGAATTCACCCCTCCACTTT,CASSLGTGRANSPLHF
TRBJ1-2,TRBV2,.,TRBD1,TGTGCCAGCAGGAAGACAGGGGTTGACTATGGCTACACCTTC,CASRKTGVDYGYTF
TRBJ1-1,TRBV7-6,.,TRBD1,TGTGCCAGCAGGTCGTCTCCGGGACAGGGGTTAACTGAAGCTTTCTTT,CASRSSPGQGLTEAFF
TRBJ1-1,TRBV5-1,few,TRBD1,TGCGCCAGCACCAAGGGACAGGGGGGTGCTGAAGCTTTCTTT,CASTKGQGGAEAFF
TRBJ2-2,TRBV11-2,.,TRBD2,TGTGCCAGCAGCTTAGTCGATAGCGGGAGGGCCGCCGGGGAGCTGTTTTTT,CASSLVDSGRAAGELFF
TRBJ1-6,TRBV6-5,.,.,TGTGCCAGCAGTCGGGAAGTCCAGAATTCACCCCTCCACTTT,CASSREVQNSPLHF
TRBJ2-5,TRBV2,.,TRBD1,TGTGCCAGCACCGTCCCAGAGGGGACAGGGGGCCGGGAGACCCAGTACTTC,CASTVPEGTGGRETQYF
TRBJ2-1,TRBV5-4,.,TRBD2,TGTGCCAGCAGCCGTGGACTAGCGGGAGGGCAGGCTGAGCAGTTCTTC,CASSRGLAGGQAEQFF
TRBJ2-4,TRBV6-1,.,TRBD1,TGTGCCAGCAGTGAAGATCCGCAGGGGGCACTATACTTC,CASSEDPQGALYF
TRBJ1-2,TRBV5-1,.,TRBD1,TGCGCCAGCAGCTTAATGACAGGGGAATATGGCTACACCTTC,CASSLMTGEYGYTF
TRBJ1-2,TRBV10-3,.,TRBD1,TGTGCCATCAGTGAGGGACAGGGGCTCTATGGCTACACCTTC,CAISEGQGLYGYTF
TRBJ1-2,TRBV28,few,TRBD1,TGTGCCAGCAGACGTCGGACAGGGCTTTACGGCTACACCTTC,CASRRRTGLYGYTF
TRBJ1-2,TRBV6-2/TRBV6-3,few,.,TGTGCCAGCAGTTACTCCATGGAGGGAATCAGTGGCTACACCTTC,CASSYSMEGISGYTF
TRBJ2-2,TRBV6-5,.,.,TGTGCCAGCAGTCCCGGGACTCGATACACCGGGGAGCTGTTTTTT,CASSPGTRYTGELFF
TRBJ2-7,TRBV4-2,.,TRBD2,TGTGCCAGCAGCCCCGGGGAGGGCGAGCAGTACTTC,CASSPGEGEQYF